These 17 T cell receptor beta chains share one sample of origin, sequenced in a study of blood T cell repertoires in COVID-19 (TCRdb year 2020). The library was built by means of the immunoSEQ multiplex PCR assay. Not all clones reach the TCRdb copy of this immuneACCESS table, which keeps in-frame sequences only. Checked studies attribute under half of the gap to unresolved V genes and leave the rest unexplained. In this sample the table shows about 140,000 clones, about three quarters of which occur a single time. The leading ten clones occupy around 2.9% of the sample. The specimen sequenced was PBMCs or T cells enriched from blood (not recorded which). These receptors came from a woman in her fifties or sixties who had recovered from COVID-19.

This sequence joins TRBV7-3 and TRBJ1-1; the D gene is possibly TRBD1 (5 bases). The CDR3 consists of 13 residues. CDR1 is SGHTA and CDR2 is FQGTGA in the germline V gene. Trimming left V 3 bases short and J 6 bases short, with 11 bases between. The CDR3 sequence is CASSFTQGAEAFF. The CDR3 nucleotides read TGTGCCAGCAGCTTCACCCAAGGGGCTGAAGCTTTCTTT.

The chain joins TRBV6-5 to TRBJ2-7; perhaps TRBD2 as D (6 bases). Per germline, CDR1 MNHEY and CDR2 SVGAGI. CDR3 size: 15 residues. The V end was cut by 5 bases, the J end by 7 bases, with 21 bases between. CDR3 DNA: TGTGCCAGCAGTCCATGGGGGGACTTACCTCTAGAGCAGTACTTC. Its protein product is CASSPWGDLPLEQYF.

The chain recombines TRBV2 with TRBJ2-1; D perhaps matches TRBD2 (7 bases). The CDR3 has 16 residues. Germline CDR1 SNHLY, CDR2 FYNNEI. With 4 bases removed from V and 7 bases from J, the gap between germline ends came to 20 bases. CDR3 amino acids: CASSVGVGGARNEQFF. CDR3 DNA sequence: TGTGCCAGCAGTGTAGGGGTTGGGGGGGCTCGGAATGAGCAGTTCTTC.

CDR3 loop: CASSWSVRGYTF. The CDR3 nucleotides read TGTGCCAGTAGTTGGTCGGTTCGTGGCTACACCTTC. The chain joins TRBV19 to TRBJ1-2, with D hard to call. Germline lookup yields CDR1 LNHDA and CDR2 SQIVND (reference sequence). The CDR3 runs to 12 residues. V lost 5 bases and J lost 7, with 11 bases in between.

The chain recombines TRBV24-1 with TRBJ2-3; the D gene is possibly TRBD2 (6 bases). The CDR3 loop spans 15 amino acids. Germline V gene lookup returns CDR1 KGHDR and CDR2 SFDVKD. V dropped 5 bases and J dropped 1 base, with 12 bases sitting between them. The CDR3 loop is CATSARAGRTDTQYF. In nucleotides, the CDR3 is TGTGCCACCAGTGCTAGAGCGGGCCGCACAGATACGCAGTATTTT.

This clone was counted many times. The CDR3 sequence: CASSQPSAGNTIYF. DNA of the CDR3: TGTGCCAGCAGCCAACCTTCCGCTGGAAACACCATATATTTT. The genes are TRBV3-1 (or the pseudogene TRBV3-2) and TRBJ1-3; no clear D gene. CDR3 length: 14 residues. Trimming took 2 bases from V and 2 from J, leaving 7 bases between them. Germline lookup yields CDR1 LGHDT and CDR2 YNNKEL (reference sequence).

Concerning this clone: In the same sample, other DNA sequences code for this CDR3. The rearrangement joins TRBV27 to TRBJ1-1, with D tentatively TRBD1 (6 bases). V was trimmed by 3 bases and J by 0 bases, leaving 8 bases between them. Germline CDR1 is MNHEY and CDR2 is SMNVEV (reference sequence). The length of the CDR3 is 14 residues. CDR3 DNA: TGTGCCAGCAGTTTGACAGGTTTGAACACTGAAGCTTTCTTT. This translates into CASSLTGLNTEAFF.

The V gene is TRBV7-8, the J gene TRBJ1-4; 7 bases are shared with TRBD1. CDR3 length: 14 residues. J gave up 4 bases and V 5 bases, and 4 bases lay outside the gene matches. Germline CDR1 reads SGHVS; CDR2 reads FQNEAQ. The CDR3 nucleotides read TGTGCCAGCAGCCGTAGACAGGGTAATGAAAAACTGTTTTTT. This encodes CASSRRQGNEKLFF.

The rearrangement links TRBV6-5 to TRBJ2-7, with 7 positions matching TRBD2. Germline CDR1 reads MNHEY; CDR2 reads SVGAGI. The J segment lost 4 bases and the V segment lost 2 bases, leaving 2 bases of the junction unmatched. The CDR3 is 13 amino acids. In DNA form, the CDR3 reads TGTGCCAGCAGTTACGGGAGGGGTTACGAGCAGTACTTC. Translated, it gives CASSYGRGYEQYF.

This clone was counted only a few times. V and J are TRBV28 and TRBJ1-4, with TRBD1 matching 7 bases. CDR1 and CDR2 from the germline V gene are MDHEN and SYDVKM. The CDR3 has 14 residues. The junction had 7 bases not matched to a gene; V was cut back by 4 bases and J by 8 bases. This CDR3 is CASSWGDSQEKLFF. Here the CDR3 DNA reads TGTGCCAGCAGTTGGGGGGACAGCCAAGAAAAACTGTTTTTT.

This clone was counted only a few times. This chain joins TRBV7-8 and TRBJ1-6, with 9 positions matching TRBD1. CDR1 and CDR2 (germline): SGHVS, FQNEAQ. This CDR3 contains 17 residues. With 2 bases clipped from V and 7 bases from J, the junction kept 9 bases outside the gene matches. This CDR3 reads CASSLRGQGGPNSPLHF. CDR3 DNA sequence: TGTGCCAGCAGCTTAAGGGGACAGGGAGGCCCAAATTCACCCCTCCACTTT.

The J gene is TRBJ2-7, the V gene TRBV4-1; no clear D gene. V lost 0 bases, J lost 5 bases, and 17 bases lay in between. This CDR3 spans 16 amino acids. CDR1 MGHRA and CDR2 YSYEKL come from the germline V gene. The CDR3 DNA is TGCGCCAGCAGCCAAGATTCGCACCACCGCACGGACGAGCAGTACTTC. Its translation is CASSQDSHHRTDEQYF.

This clone appeared a few times. This chain uses TRBV29-1 with TRBJ2-7; 7 positions match TRBD2. The V gene's germline CDR1 is SQVTM and CDR2 ANQGSEA. There are 15 residues in the CDR3. The trim removed 0 bases at V and 3 bases at J, leaving 8 bases unmatched. CDR3 sequence reads: CSVEDPSGTSYEQYF. The CDR3 region has the DNA TGCAGCGTTGAAGATCCGAGCGGGACCAGCTACGAGCAGTACTTC.

This chain connects TRBV10-3 to TRBJ2-7; 9 bases are a match to TRBD1. V lost 7 bases and J lost 6; bases outside the gene matches: 10. This CDR3 contains 14 residues. From germline, CDR1 is ENHRY and CDR2 SYGVKD. The CDR3 nucleotides are TGTGCCATCACTAAGACAGGGGGGGATCGCGAGCAGTACTTC. Amino acid sequence: CAITKTGGDREQYF.

The J gene is TRBJ1-2, the V gene TRBV7-3; D unresolved. The germline V gene encodes CDR1 SGHTA and CDR2 FQGTGA. The CDR3 runs to 14 residues. The V gene lost 1 base and the J gene lost 8 bases, with 14 bases spanning the gap. In nucleotides, the CDR3 is TGTGCCAGCAGCTTAAATCCGGGAAAGGGAGGCTACACCTTC. Its protein is CASSLNPGKGGYTF.

This clone has only one observation. The chain carries TRBV9 and TRBJ1-2; 10 nucleotides agree with TRBD1. The CDR3 is 13 amino acids. V was pared by 2 bases and J by 6 bases, with 1 base of the junction left unmatched. Germline CDR1 is SGDLS and CDR2 is YYNGEE. Written as DNA, the CDR3 is TGTGCCAGCAGCGTGGGGACAGGGGATGGCTACACCTTC. This codes for CASSVGTGDGYTF.

Only a few counts were recorded for this clone. The V and J genes are TRBV13 and TRBJ1-2, with 7 positions matching TRBD1. The CDR3 loop spans 14 amino acids. J lost 8 bases, V lost 3 bases, and 9 bases had no gene match. Germline CDR1 reads PRHDT; CDR2 reads FYEKMQ (reference sequence). The CDR3 bases are TGTGCCAGCAGCTTGGGCCAGGGGGATCTCGGCTACACCTTC. Encoded protein: CASSLGQGDLGYTF.